This entry lists 24 T cell receptor beta chains sequenced from one sample in a study of T-cell memory formation after mild COVID-19. TCRdb called the 5' RACE reads again in MiXCR, with one record for every CDR3 protein. The profile shows around 390,000 distinct CDR3 sequences, about 15% of them singletons. Sequencing was carried out using PBMCs or a T cell subset sorted from them (not recorded which). These receptors came from a man between 18 and 29 years old who had mild COVID-19 (a few samples of this study predate the infection). Cell type and time point are not known.

This clonotype was seen more than once but under ten times. The rearrangement uses TRBV7-2 and TRBJ2-1; D possibly corresponds to TRBD1 (5 bases). Germline V lookup: CDR1 SGHTA, CDR2 FQGNSA. The V gene lost 4 bases and the J gene lost 10 bases, with 14 bases spanning the gap. The CDR3 runs 13 residues. The CDR3 reads CASSWNPYREQFF. The CDR3 DNA follows: TGTGCCAGCAGCTGGAATCCATACAGGGAGCAGTTCTTC.

This clonotype was recorded a few times. The CDR3 reads CASSPSGAGAPKETQYF. CDR3 DNA: TGCGCCAGCAGCCCATCTGGGGCGGGGGCCCCAAAAGAGACCCAGTACTTC. This sequence joins TRBV4-3 and TRBJ2-5; maybe TRBD2 (7 bases). Trimming stripped 4 bases from V and 3 bases from J, with 21 bases between. The CDR3 runs to 17 residues. Germline CDR1 and CDR2: LGHNA and YSLEER.

V is TRBV20-1 and J is TRBJ2-7; 7 nucleotides align to TRBD1. The CDR3 has 11 amino acids. The J segment lost 5 bases and the V segment lost 3 bases, leaving 1 base of the junction unmatched. Germline CDR1 is DFQATT and CDR2 is SNEGSKA (reference sequence). The CDR3 DNA reads TGCAGTGCTAGCACAGGGGACGAGCAGTACTTC. Protein: CSASTGDEQYF.

This clonotype was seen a few times. This sequence joins TRBV5-1 and TRBJ2-3; possible D gene TRBD1, 6 bases. From germline, CDR1 is SGHRS and CDR2 YFSETQ. The V gene lost 3 bases and the J gene lost 0 bases, with 11 bases spanning the gap. CDR3 length equals 15 residues. The CDR3 protein is CASSWDTTSTDTQYF. CDR3 coding DNA: TGCGCCAGCAGCTGGGACACAACTAGCACAGATACGCAGTATTTT.

CDR3: CASNKQGMNTEAFF. CDR3 DNA: TGTGCCAGCAACAAACAGGGAATGAACACTGAAGCTTTCTTT. The chain has TRBV7-8 and TRBJ1-1; tentative D call: TRBD1 (6 bases). The CDR3 has 14 residues. V gave up 7 bases and J gave up 0 bases, with 12 bases separating them. The germline V gene encodes CDR1 SGHVS and CDR2 FQNEAQ.

The table lists this clonotype with a few counts. This sequence joins TRBV28 and TRBJ2-2; TRBD1 might be the D (5 bases). The CDR3 loop spans 15 amino acids. Deletions cut 2 bases from V and 0 bases from J, with 7 bases between. CDR1 and CDR2 (germline): MDHEN, SYDVKM. The chain's CDR3 is CASSLPGTNTGELFF. The CDR3 coding sequence is TGTGCCAGCAGTTTACCAGGGACGAACACCGGGGAGCTGTTTTTT.

This rearrangement joins TRBV18 to TRBJ2-2, with D unclear. CDR3 length equals 12 residues. V lost 3 bases and J 6 bases, leaving 5 bases between the germline ends. CDR1 and CDR2 from the germline V gene are KGHSH and LQKENI. The CDR3 loop is CASSPTPGELFF. The CDR3 DNA is TGTGCCAGCTCACCTACACCCGGGGAGCTGTTTTTT.

The rearrangement joins TRBV5-1 to TRBJ2-5, with 13 bases matching TRBD2. Germline assignment: CDR1 SGHRS and CDR2 YFSETQ. This CDR3 comprises 16 residues. Germline trimming cut 4 bases from V and 2 bases from J; bases unmatched to any gene: 5. CDR3 nucleotide sequence: TGCGCCAGCAGCCCTGGACTAGCGGGGGAGCAAGAGACCCAGTACTTC. It is translated as CASSPGLAGEQETQYF.

This clonotype has only a few counts. The chain is built from TRBV6-5 and TRBJ1-4, with D perhaps TRBD1 (6 bases). The CDR3 totals 15 residues. V lost 6 bases and J lost 4, with 15 bases in between. Germline values: CDR1 MNHEY, CDR2 SVGAGI. The CDR3 DNA reads as TGTGCCAGCAGCCGTACGGACAGCTTTAATGAAAAACTGTTTTTT. Translation gives CASSRTDSFNEKLFF.

This clonotype turned up a few times. The chain links TRBV7-8 to TRBJ2-6, with D possibly TRBD1 on 6 matching bases. Germline V lookup: CDR1 SGHVS, CDR2 FQNEAQ. The CDR3 totals 17 residues. Trimming removed 3 bases from V and 0 bases from J, with 12 bases in between. CDR3 coding DNA: TGTGCCAGCAGCTTCAGGGGCCTCCTCTCTGGGGCCAACGTCCTGACTTTC. Amino acids: CASSFRGLLSGANVLTF.

This clonotype was seen a handful of times. The chain employs TRBV2 and TRBJ1-5; no reliable D call. The V gene lost 2 bases and the J gene lost 4 bases, with 3 bases spanning the gap. Per germline, CDR1 SNHLY and CDR2 FYNNEI. There are 12 residues in the CDR3. CDR3 DNA sequence: TGTGCCAGCAGTGAATGGAATCAGCCCCAGCATTTT. This codes for CASSEWNQPQHF.

The CDR3 here is CASSPRTGADTQYF. The CDR3 DNA follows: TGTGCCAGCAGCCCCCGGACAGGCGCAGATACGCAGTATTTT. This chain joins TRBV7-2 and TRBJ2-3; 7 bases fit TRBD1. V dropped 5 bases and J dropped 4; count of bases not matched to a gene: 6. CDR1 SGHTA and CDR2 FQGNSA come from the germline V gene. The CDR3 has 14 residues.

This clonotype was seen only a few times. The chain is built from TRBV7-9 and TRBJ2-6; no clear D gene. The V gene's germline CDR1 is SEHNR and CDR2 FQNEAQ (reference sequence). V lost 5 bases and J lost 0, with 8 bases in between. CDR3 size: 15 residues. The CDR3 protein is CASSQYSSGANVLTF. CDR3 DNA sequence: TGTGCCAGCAGCCAATACAGCTCTGGGGCCAACGTCCTGACTTTC.

The chain couples TRBV7-2 to TRBJ2-1, with 10 bases identical to TRBD2. The CDR3 sequence is 14 residues long. Germline V gene sequence: CDR1 SGHTA, CDR2 FQGNSA. V lost 3 bases to trimming and J lost 6 bases; unmatched junction nucleotides: 2. For the CDR3, the DNA is TGTGCCAGCAGCTTCTCTAGCGGGGGCAATGAGCAGTTCTTC. As protein: CASSFSSGGNEQFF.

This chain joins TRBV7-9 and TRBJ2-7; perhaps TRBD1 as D (6 bases). V gave up 5 bases and J gave up 4 bases, with 12 bases separating them. The CDR3 has 13 amino acids. Germline CDR1 reads SEHNR; CDR2 reads FQNEAQ (reference sequence). This chain's CDR3 is CASSILGQYEQYF. DNA of the CDR3: TGTGCCAGCAGCATTCTGGGACAATACGAGCAGTACTTC.

This clonotype was seen only a few times. The J gene is TRBJ2-7, the V gene TRBV6-2 or TRBV6-3; D gene ambiguous. The CDR3 has 12 amino acids. The germline V gene has CDR1 MNHEY and CDR2 SVGEGT. Deletions cut 5 bases from V and 4 bases from J, with 9 bases between. The DNA for the CDR3 is TGTGCCAGCAGTGTACAGAGTTACGAGCAGTACGTC. Amino acid sequence: CASSVQSYEQYV.

This clonotype was picked up many times. The chain is built from TRBV2 and TRBJ2-1; D possibly corresponds to TRBD2 (6 bases). CDR1 and CDR2 (germline): SNHLY, FYNNEI. CDR3 size: 14 residues. The V end was cut by 8 bases, the J end by 0 bases, with 11 bases between. CDR3 nucleotide sequence: TGTGCCAGCCTAGCGCTAAACTCCTACAATGAGCAGTTCTTC. Translating it yields CASLALNSYNEQFF.

This clonotype was seen only a few times. The CDR3 DNA sequence: TGTGCCAGCAGCTCCGGGACAGGGGACAACATTCAGTACTTC. This translates into CASSSGTGDNIQYF. The chain joins TRBV7-9 to TRBJ2-4; 10 bases match TRBD1. Looked up from germline, CDR1 is SEHNR and CDR2 is FQNEAQ (reference sequence). V trimming: 4 bases; J trimming: 7 bases; junction bases outside the gene matches: 4. The CDR3 consists of 14 residues.

This clonotype was seen a few times. This rearrangement joins TRBV5-1 to TRBJ1-1; D call uncertain. Trimming removed 2 bases at V and 8 bases at J, with 16 bases between. The CDR3 is made up of 14 amino acids. The germline V gene has CDR1 SGHRS and CDR2 YFSETQ. The CDR3 region is CASSFQESSREAFF. As DNA, the CDR3 is TGCGCCAGCAGCTTTCAGGAATCCTCCCGCGAAGCTTTCTTT.

This clonotype was seen many times. At one end, the junction sequence differs from germline, possibly due to a read error. This chain joins TRBV5-1 and TRBJ2-7; D is unresolved. The V gene's germline CDR1 is SGHRS and CDR2 YFSETQ. This CDR3 has 14 amino acids. The chain's CDR3 is CASSLGLGSYEQYF. The CDR3 DNA reads as TGTGCCAGCAGCTTAGGGCTAGGCTCCTACGAGCAGTACTTC.

This clonotype was observed a handful of times. V gene TRBV7-6 combines with J gene TRBJ1-1; 8 positions match TRBD1. In germline, CDR1 is SGHVS, CDR2 FNYEAQ. J gave up 11 bases and V 5 bases, and 10 bases lay outside the gene matches. The CDR3 totals 13 residues. In DNA, the CDR3 is TGTGCCAGCAGCGATGGACAGGGCCGGGGGGCTTTCTTT. Its protein is CASSDGQGRGAFF.

J is TRBJ1-1 and V is TRBV5-1; 8 bases map to TRBD1. Germline V CDR1 and CDR2: SGHRS, YFSETQ. J was trimmed by 1 base and V by 2 bases; bases with no gene match: 7. The CDR3 consists of 16 residues. This CDR3 is CASSFLRQGQNTEAFF. In DNA, the CDR3 is TGCGCCAGCAGCTTTTTACGACAGGGGCAGAACACTGAAGCTTTCTTT.

This clonotype was detected a few times. V is TRBV7-2 and J is TRBJ1-6; 7 bases line up with TRBD1. Germline-derived CDR1 and CDR2 are SGHTA and FQGNSA. V trimming: 3 bases; J trimming: 7 bases; junction bases outside the gene matches: 9. The CDR3 consists of 16 residues. This CDR3 reads CASSFRQGVGNSPLHF. The DNA for the CDR3 is TGTGCCAGCAGCTTCCGACAGGGAGTGGGAAATTCACCCCTCCACTTT.

The rearrangement joins TRBV4-1 to TRBJ2-7; D not certain. The V end lost 0 bases, the J end lost 3 bases, and 12 bases lay between the germline ends. The CDR3 is 15 residues long. Germline assignment: CDR1 MGHRA and CDR2 YSYEKL. The CDR3 DNA reads as TGCGCCAGCAGCCAAGACTGGTTCCGAAACTACGAGCAGTACTTC. This encodes CASSQDWFRNYEQYF.